What follows are 8 T cell receptor beta chains derived from one specimen sequenced in a study of T cell responses to AZD1222 COVID-19 vaccine. Some clones are missing from TCRdb's copy, which holds only in-frame ones; the method was immunoSEQ multiplex PCR. The table lists about 120,000 clones, approximately 90% of them singletons. Sample: peripheral blood, taken on day 0 of AZD1222 vaccination. These receptors all come from an adult in good health.

J is TRBJ2-1 and V is TRBV5-4; 7 bases are shared with TRBD1. Germline V gene sequence: CDR1 SGHNT, CDR2 YYREEE (reference sequence). The CDR3 totals 15 residues. V shed 1 base, J shed 2 bases, and the junction held 3 bases outside the gene matches. CDR3 sequence (DNA): TGTGCCAGCAGCTTGAGGACAGGCGCCTACAATGAGCAGTTCTTC. Translation: CASSLRTGAYNEQFF.

This clone was observed a handful of times. CDR3 DNA: TGTGCCAGCAGCCCGTTGACTAGCGGGAGGCAAGAGACCCAGTACTTC. It encodes CASSPLTSGRQETQYF. This chain links TRBV7-9 with TRBJ2-5; 13 bases match TRBD2. Unmatched junction bases numbered 5, after V lost 5 bases and J lost 2 bases. Germline assignment: CDR1 SEHNR and CDR2 FQNEAQ (reference sequence). The CDR3 is 16 residues long.

V usage is TRBV15 and J usage is TRBJ2-2; the match to TRBD2 covers 9 bases. V lost 8 bases, J lost 6 bases, and 10 bases stayed unmatched. This CDR3 has 15 residues. CDR1 is LNHNV and CDR2 is YYDKDF in the germline V gene (reference sequence). The CDR3 region has the DNA TGTGCCACCTCCCGGGGCGGGAGGGCCGCCGGGGAGCTGTTTTTT. This encodes CATSRGGRAAGELFF.

This clone was detected only once. J is TRBJ2-3 and V is TRBV5-1, with 13 bases lining up with TRBD2. The CDR3 extends over 17 amino acids. Germline lookup yields CDR1 SGHRS and CDR2 YFSETQ. Losses at the gene ends were 3 bases for V and 9 bases for J; bases not matched to a gene: 13. CDR3 sequence reads: CASSSTTSGRASGTQYF. CDR3 nucleotides: TGCGCCAGCAGCTCGACCACTAGCGGGAGGGCTTCCGGGACGCAGTATTTT. Full variable domain (rest looked up from reference TRBV5-1 and TRBJ2-3): KAGVTQTPRYLIKTRGQQVTLSCSPISGHRSVSWYQQTPGQGLQFLFEYFSETQRNKGNFPGRFSGRQFSNSRSEMNVSTLELGDSALYLCASSSTTSGRASGTQYFGPGTRLTVL.

The V gene is TRBV3-1 (or the pseudogene TRBV3-2), the J gene TRBJ1-6; 7 bases match TRBD1. CDR3 length equals 15 residues. V shed 4 bases, J shed 7 bases, and the junction held 7 bases outside the gene matches. Germline lookup yields CDR1 LGHDT and CDR2 YNNKEL (reference sequence). CDR3 region: CASSPQGVKNSPLHF. CDR3 nucleotide sequence: TGTGCCAGCAGCCCTCAGGGGGTCAAAAATTCACCCCTCCACTTT.

In this sample, this clone turned up once. V usage is TRBV28 and J usage is TRBJ1-3; 9 positions match TRBD1. Trimming at V came to 5 bases and at J to 7 bases, leaving 9 bases not matched to a gene. The CDR3 consists of 15 residues. Germline assignment: CDR1 MDHEN and CDR2 SYDVKM. The CDR3 spells CASSGTGGFGNTIYF. DNA for the CDR3: TGTGCCAGCAGTGGTACAGGGGGCTTTGGGAACACCATATATTTT.

This chain joins TRBV5-6 and TRBJ2-2; the match to TRBD1 covers 9 bases. Germline V lookup: CDR1 SGHDT, CDR2 YYEEEE. This CDR3 comprises 15 residues. V shed 6 bases and J 8 bases; nucleotides not matched to a gene: 11. The CDR3: CASTAAGQGRGELFF. In DNA, the CDR3 is TGTGCCAGCACCGCCGCCGGACAGGGGAGAGGGGAGCTGTTTTTT.

The sample holds one count of this clone. The chain couples TRBV21-1 to TRBJ1-2. TRBV21-1 constitutes a pseudogene. The CDR3 has 14 residues. CDR3: CASSNSGSNYGYTF. Written as DNA, the CDR3 is TGTGCCAGCAGCAACAGCGGTTCTAACTATGGCTACACCTTC.